This T cell receptor beta chain was identified in a study of tumor-infiltrating lymphocytes in oesophageal squamous cell carcinoma. Per the germline V gene, CDR1 is SGHVS and CDR2 is FNYEAQ. The CDR3 has 15 amino acids. TCRdb passed the PCR reads through MiXCR, listing each CDR3 protein once. The sample consists of 15,000 to 20,000 distinct CDR3 sequences, roughly 41% of them appearing once. The rearrangement links TRBV7-6 to TRBJ2-3; D remains ambiguous. The J call may be mistaken, given a closer DNA end match to TRBJ2-7. Sequenced sample: normal esophageal tissue next to the tumor. The sequence was collected from a male donor with esophageal squamous cell carcinoma. CDR3 nucleotide sequence: TGTGCCAGCAGCTTAGTTCTCGGCTCCTACAATGAGCAGTACTTC. Translating gives CASSLVLGSYNEQYF.